This TCR beta chain was obtained from a study of blood T cell repertoires in COVID-19. Study at large: The United States, Italy and Spain provided the acute and convalescent COVID-19 samples. Nucleic acid was either cDNA or gDNA, and it came from T cells, B-cell-depleted T cells, or PBMCs.

In the authors' methods: The assay estimated nucleated cells by amplifying reference gene primers. Libraries were prepared by immunoSEQ multiplex PCR; TCRdb keeps only in-frame clonotypes and omits some of them. Clonal size and the V and J genes are those of that table, whereas D and trimming came from the DNA. The sample has 200,000 to 250,000 clones; about 85% are singletons. This CDR3 comprises 14 residues. The V gene's germline CDR1 is WSHSY and CDR2 SAAADI. Trimming took off 5 bases at V and 7 bases at J, with 14 bases between the two ends. The chain employs TRBV10-2 and TRBJ2-2; D is possibly TRBD2 (6 bases). This clonotype was sampled from a man aged 35 to 55 with acute or convalescent COVID-19. The sequenced sample consisted of peripheral blood. The CDR3 sequence: CASSYLGTFGELFF. The CDR3 DNA sequence: TGCGCCAGCAGTTACCTTGGGACTTTCGGGGAGCTGTTTTTT.